This passage covers 10 T cell receptor beta chains from one sample sequenced in a study of T-cell memory formation after mild COVID-19. Using its own MiXCR run on the 5' RACE reads, TCRdb lists one record per CDR3 protein. The sample has about 400,000 distinct CDR3 sequences; more than 15% are singletons. Source material: PBMCs or a T cell subset sorted from them (not recorded which). The receptors originated from a man aged 18 to 30 who had mild COVID-19 (a few samples of this study predate the infection). Cell type and time point are not known.

The rearrangement joins TRBV3-2 to TRBJ2-1; no DNA check was done on the table's D call, TRBD1. TRBV3-2 corresponds to a pseudogene. This CDR3 contains 16 residues. CDR3 sequence (DNA): TGTGCCAGCAGCCAAGATCGTCGACAGGGACCCTATGAGCAGTTCTTC. It codes for CASSQDRRQGPYEQFF.

This clonotype is a singleton in its sample. The chain recombines TRBV2 with TRBJ2-7; D remains unclear. The CDR3 consists of 9 residues. V was clipped by 4 bases and J by 7 bases, with 2 bases between them. From germline, CDR1 is SNHLY and CDR2 FYNNEI. The CDR3 DNA reads as TGTGCCAGCAGTGGGGAGCAGTACGTC. This codes for CASSGEQYV.

This chain joins TRBV10-3 and TRBJ1-2, with TRBD1 identical over 8 bases. V lost 3 bases and J lost 5; bases outside the gene matches: 11. Germline V gives CDR1 ENHRY, CDR2 SYGVKD. The CDR3 is 16 residues long. CDR3 DNA: TGTGCCATCAGTGATGGGGGACAGGACCTTAAATATGGCTACACCTTC. It translates to CAISDGGQDLKYGYTF.

The chain combines TRBV7-9 with TRBJ2-5, with D perhaps TRBD1 (6 bases). The V and J ends lost 4 bases and 2 bases respectively, with 11 bases between them. Per the germline V gene, CDR1 is SEHNR and CDR2 is FQNEAQ (reference sequence). The CDR3 is made up of 14 amino acids. CDR3 amino acids: CASSSSTGQETQYF. The CDR3 region has the DNA TGTGCCAGCAGCTCATCGACAGGACAAGAGACCCAGTACTTC.

The chain is built from TRBV5-6 and TRBJ1-5, with D perhaps matching TRBD1 (5 bases). Germline values: CDR1 SGHDT, CDR2 YYEEEE. CDR3 length: 14 residues. The V gene lost 0 bases and the J gene lost 7 bases, with 11 bases spanning the gap. CDR3 protein: CASSLGPGGQPQHF. The CDR3 DNA reads as TGTGCCAGCAGCTTGGGGCCTGGGGGGCAGCCCCAGCATTTT.

The genes are TRBV7-9 and TRBJ2-5, with D possibly matching TRBD2 (6 bases). Germline V gives CDR1 SEHNR, CDR2 FQNEAQ (reference sequence). The CDR3 covers 14 residues. Trimming shortened V by 5 bases and J by 5 bases, and 15 bases separated the two germline ends. CDR3 amino acids: CASSRWAGGETQYF. The CDR3 DNA sequence: TGTGCCAGCAGCCGATGGGCTGGGGGGGAGACCCAGTACTTC. The variable domain in full, completed from reference TRBV7-9 and TRBJ2-5, reads DTGVSQNPRHKITKRGQNVTFRCDPISEHNRLYWYRQTLGQGPEFLTYFQNEAQLEKSRLLSDRFSAERPKGSFSTLEIQRTEQGDSAMYLCASSRWAGGETQYFGPGTRLLVL.

The chain combines TRBV5-1 with TRBJ2-2, with TRBD1 identical over 8 bases. CDR1 is SGHRS and CDR2 is YFSETQ in the germline V gene. The CDR3 totals 16 residues. Unmatched junction bases numbered 8, after V lost 0 bases and J lost 7 bases. The CDR3 is CASSLEDRVRVGELFF. CDR3 in DNA: TGCGCCAGCAGCTTGGAGGACAGGGTGAGGGTCGGGGAGCTGTTTTTT.

This chain links TRBV3-1 with TRBJ1-5; D gene ambiguous. The CDR3 sequence is 17 residues long. Germline lookup yields CDR1 LGHDT and CDR2 YNNKEL (reference sequence). Trimming removed 1 base at V and 0 bases at J, with 13 bases between. CDR3 bases: TGTGCCAGCAGCCAAGGACGTCAGTACCTTAGCAATCAGCCCCAGCATTTT. It yields the protein CASSQGRQYLSNQPQHF.

This rearrangement joins TRBV10-3 to TRBJ2-7, with D tentatively TRBD1 or TRBD2 (6 bases each). Trimming took 4 bases from V and 3 from J, leaving 16 bases between them. The germline V gene has CDR1 ENHRY and CDR2 SYGVKD. The CDR3 covers 15 residues. The CDR3: CAISGGTGGGYEQYV. CDR3 DNA sequence: TGTGCCATCAGTGGGGGGACCGGAGGGGGCTACGAGCAGTACGTC.

V is TRBV7-2 and J is TRBJ1-3; D gene uncertain. CDR1 is SGHTA and CDR2 is FQGNSA in the germline V gene. The V gene lost 3 bases and the J gene lost 3 bases, with 9 bases spanning the gap. CDR3 length: 14 residues. The CDR3 is CASSFSTLGNTIYF. The CDR3 bases are TGTGCCAGCAGCTTCTCAACTCTTGGAAACACCATATATTTT.